This T cell receptor (beta chain) came from a study of regulatory T cells after allogeneic stem cell transplantation (dated 2018 in TCRdb). With respect to the entire study: Patients were stratified according to whether acute graft-versus-host disease had developed within 100 days after stem cell transplantation. Fluorescence-activated cell sorting was used to isolate CD4+CD25+CD127- regulatory T cells from patient PBMCs. Conventional CD4+ T cells defined as CD4+CD25+/-CD127+ were also sorted and TCR-sequenced for comparison in the study. The study compared the TCR repertoire of regulatory T cells after allogeneic stem cell transplantation in patients who had acute graft-versus-host disease versus patients who did not.

Overall study results and their limits: Conventional CD4+ T-cell repertoire diversity did not differ significantly between patients with and without graft-versus-host disease. In non-GvHD patients, the top 10 regulatory T-cell clones took up a significantly larger share of the repertoire, which suggests expansion of presumably allo-specific protective clones. Patients without graft-versus-host disease showed a less diverse, more focused regulatory T-cell TCR repertoire than patients with the disease. No regulatory T-cell clones were found in all patients, and the number of sorted cells showed no significant correlation with the inverse Simpson index. Because of the small patient sample size, validation of the findings in a larger cohort was required.

This clonotype occurred a few times. Its specific antigen is unknown. A much larger clone sits a single nucleotide away, making a read error possible. TCRdb records Illumina MiSeq as the sequencer. The SMARTer RACE cDNA Amplification kit was used to reverse transcribe the RNA, and the TCR beta CDR3 region was then amplified. RNA from sorted cells was extracted with the RNeasy Mini Kit. Illumina paired-end sequencing was used to sequence the TCR beta amplicons. As for how the authors treated the data: MiXCR, VDJtools and the tcR R package were the tools used to analyze the TCR repertoire. Diversity was quantified with the inverse Simpson index, and clones were binned as rare, small, medium or expanded by repertoire proportion. The public reads were reanalyzed by TCRdb: fastp trimming at Q25, MiXCR alignment, in-frame beta chains only. Each record represents a unique CDR3 protein, reported with the most common genes and DNA among its rows. What appears here as the V and J calls and clone size reflects TCRdb's work, not the paper's. In this sample the table shows 340 or so distinct CDR3 sequences, 15% to 20% of which occur a single time. The top ten constitute about 20% of the sample.

The time point label, as the study defines it: 30 days after allogeneic hematopoietic stem cell transplantation. At 30 days after allogeneic hematopoietic stem cell transplantation, peripheral blood mononuclear cells were collected from the patients. The sequencing here drew on sorted CD4+ T cells from blood (whether regulatory or conventional is not recorded), taken 30 days after allogeneic stem cell transplant. This receptor was taken from a human patient who had an allogeneic stem cell transplant, so the T cells may come from the graft donor.

The base sequence is TGTGCCAACAGCTCACAGGGGGCGGACGAGCAGTACTTC. Its protein reads: CANSSQGADEQYF. Recombination connected TRBV7-9 to TRBJ2-7; the central 9 bases match TRBD1. Via the germline V gene (reference sequence), CDR1 is SEHNR and CDR2 FQNEAQ. The cysteine opens and the phenylalanine closes a CDR3 of 13 amino acids. Only the CDR3 DNA is retained, 39 bases long and in frame from the first base.